These T cell receptor beta chains were read from a single sample in a study of blood T cells in healthy people across ages. TCRdb re-derived calls from the 5' RACE reads in MiXCR, one entry per CDR3 protein. The table includes about 1.6 million distinct CDR3 sequences, around 36% detected once. Sequenced sample: blood. These TCRs come from a woman in her thirties in good health. Each CDR3 is given with its conserved first and last residue. The order of the fields is J gene, CDR3 length, clone size, V gene, D gene, CDR3 DNA, CDR3 protein. The D gene is left open where the match is weak. Part of the rows lack a size; the others show once, few, many or a class for expanded clones.

>TRBJ1-2|12|NA|TRBV6-1|NA
TGTGCCAGCAGTGATCGGCAGTATGGCTACACCTTC
CASSDRQYGYTF
>TRBJ1-5|15|NA|TRBV2|NA
TGTGCCAGCAGAGGGGAACAGGGAGACAATCAGCCCCAGCATTTT
CASRGEQGDNQPQHF
>TRBJ1-1|11|few|TRBV6-1|NA
TGTGCCAGCAGTACAGGGCTGGAAGCTTTCTTT
CASSTGLEAFF
>TRBJ2-7|13|few|TRBV20-1|NA
TGCAGTGCTAGCGACAGGCCCAACTACGAGCAGTACTTC
CSASDRPNYEQYF
>TRBJ1-2|13|once|TRBV6-2/TRBV6-3|NA
TGTGCCAGCAGTTACTCGATCGGGAATGGCTACACCTTC
CASSYSIGNGYTF
>TRBJ2-3|15|NA|TRBV7-3|TRBD1
TGTGCCAGCAGCCTACAGGGGGGTTTTGCAGATACGCAGTATTTT
CASSLQGGFADTQYF
>TRBJ2-3|16|few|TRBV6-1|TRBD2
TGTGCCAGCAGTGAATGGTCTAGCGGAGTAACAGATACGCAGTATTTT
CASSEWSSGVTDTQYF
>TRBJ2-7|14|NA|TRBV7-9|TRBD2
TGTGCCAGCAGCTTAATCCGGGAGGACTACGAGCAGTACTTC
CASSLIREDYEQYF
>TRBJ2-6|16|NA|TRBV18|NA
TGTGCCAGCTCACCACCAAGCTTTTCTGGGGCCAACGTCCTGACTTTC
CASSPPSFSGANVLTF
>TRBJ1-6|12|NA|TRBV28|TRBD1
TGTGCCGGGGGGACAGGGAGTGTCCCCCTCCACTTT
CAGGTGSVPLHF
>TRBJ1-4|15|few|TRBV11-2|TRBD1
TGTGCCAGCAGCTTATCGACAGGGAGTAATGAAAAACTGTTTTTT
CASSLSTGSNEKLFF
>TRBJ1-5|13|many|TRBV3-1|NA
TGTGCCAGCAGCCAAGAGGGGAATCAGCCCCAGCATTTT
CASSQEGNQPQHF
>TRBJ2-7|13|NA|TRBV5-6|NA
TGTACCAGCAGCTTGAGGGGCTCCTACGAGCAGTACTTC
CTSSLRGSYEQYF
>TRBJ2-1|18|NA|TRBV7-9|TRBD2
TGTGCCAGCAGCCCCCACTGGCTAGCGGCAATCTCCTACAATGAGCAGTTCTTC
CASSPHWLAAISYNEQFF
>TRBJ2-3|15|few|TRBV2|TRBD1
TGTGCCAGCAGTGCTAGGACAGGGGGGACAGATACGCAGTATTTT
CASSARTGGTDTQYF
>TRBJ1-1|16|NA|TRBV5-1|NA
TGCGCCAGCAGGGGTGGTTCGGTGGGCATGAACACTGAAGCTTTCTTT
CASRGGSVGMNTEAFF
>TRBJ2-1|17|NA|TRBV15|TRBD2
TGTGCCACCAGCAGAGGCCGACTAGCGGGATCAAACAATGAGCAGTTCTTC
CATSRGRLAGSNNEQFF
>TRBJ2-7|13|NA|TRBV6-2/TRBV6-3|TRBD2
TGTGCCAGCAGGCCGGGAGGGAGTTTCGTGAAGTACTTC
CASRPGGSFVKYF
>TRBJ2-5|14|few|TRBV12-3/TRBV12-4|NA
TGTGCCAGCAGTTCCCTAGGGTCGGGGGAGACCCAGTACTTC
CASSSLGSGETQYF
>TRBJ2-5|14|NA|TRBV28|NA
TGTGCCAGCAGTCCTTTGTTTAGGTTGGAGACCCAGTACTTC
CASSPLFRLETQYF
>TRBJ2-2|12|few|TRBV4-1|NA
TGCGCCAGCAGCCAAGCCCGCGGGGAGCTGTTTTTT
CASSQARGELFF
>TRBJ2-3|13|many|TRBV7-3|NA
TGTGCCAGCAGCTTAATGCTAGCAGATACGCAGTATTTT
CASSLMLADTQYF
>TRBJ2-7|16|few|TRBV20-1|TRBD2
TGCAGTGCGCAGCCCCTCCCCGGGGGGGGAACCTACGAGCAGTACTTC
CSAQPLPGGGTYEQYF
>TRBJ2-3|15|NA|TRBV10-2|NA
TGCGCCAGCAGTGAGACACGACAGTTCGCAGATACGCAGTATTTT
CASSETRQFADTQYF
>TRBJ2-1|15|NA|TRBV18|NA
TGTGCCAGTTCACCACCAAGCGGCTTCTACAATGAGCAGTTCTTC
CASSPPSGFYNEQFF
>TRBJ2-5|16|few|TRBV9|NA
TGTGCCAGCAGCGTAGGTGTCCGCCCCTCGGGAGAGACCCAGTACTTC
CASSVGVRPSGETQYF
>TRBJ2-7|15|NA|TRBV10-3|NA
TGTGCCATCAGTGAGTCTATGTCGGGAACAGGGGAGCAGTACTTC
CAISESMSGTGEQYF
>TRBJ1-1|14|NA|TRBV6-5|NA
TGTGCCAGCAGTTACAAGGGGACTGCCACTGAAGCTTTCTTT
CASSYKGTATEAFF
>TRBJ1-1|12|NA|TRBV3-1|NA
TGTGCCAGCAGCCAAGATCGGATAGTAGCTTTCTTT
CASSQDRIVAFF
>TRBJ2-6|20|few|TRBV7-6|TRBD1
TGTGCCAGCAGCTTAGAAGTCCGGACAGGGCCCCTTTCTGGGGCCAACGTCCTGACTTTC
CASSLEVRTGPLSGANVLTF
>TRBJ2-1|16|NA|TRBV9|NA
TGTGCCAGCAGCGTACACGGGGGAGCGGTTTACAATGAGCAGTTCTTC
CASSVHGGAVYNEQFF
>TRBJ2-4|14|NA|TRBV27|NA
TGTGCCAGCAGTTTAAGAAAAGGTGCCGATGAGCAGTACTTC
CASSLRKGADEQYF
>TRBJ2-1|16|NA|TRBV21-1|NA
TGTGCCAGCAGCAAAGATTGGAGCGCAACCGACAATGAGCAGTTCTTC
CASSKDWSATDNEQFF
>TRBJ2-3|11|many|TRBV7-9|NA
TGTGCCAGCAGACAGACAGATACGCAGTATTTT
CASRQTDTQYF
>TRBJ2-7|12|few|TRBV29-1|TRBD1
TGCAGCGCAAAGCAGGGGGAAAGCGAGCAGTACTTC
CSAKQGESEQYF
>TRBJ2-1|16|NA|TRBV11-2|TRBD2
TGTGCCAGCAGCTTAGTATTTGCGGGGGAGTACAATGAGCAGTTCTTC
CASSLVFAGEYNEQFF
>TRBJ1-5|14|NA|TRBV20-1|NA
TGCAGTGCTAGAGTCACAGGGTCGGGTCAGCCCCAGCATTTT
CSARVTGSGQPQHF
>TRBJ2-7|13|NA|TRBV20-1|NA
TGCAGTGCTCCCACCAGGGTGCCCCACGAGCAGTACTTC
CSAPTRVPHEQYF
>TRBJ2-5|15|many|TRBV9|NA
TGTGCCAGCAGCCCCCGGTCGGACGCCTTGGAGACCCAGTACTTC
CASSPRSDALETQYF
>TRBJ2-7|14|few|TRBV5-5|NA
TGTGCCAGCAGCTTGCCAGCGGACAACTACGAGCAGTACTTC
CASSLPADNYEQYF
>TRBJ1-5|14|few|TRBV20-1|TRBD1
TGTAGTGCTAGAGGGGGACAGCTCAATCAGCCCCAGCATTTT
CSARGGQLNQPQHF
>TRBJ2-5|12|NA|TRBV20-1|NA
TGCAGTGCTCCTTGGACAGAAGAGACCCAGTACTTC
CSAPWTEETQYF
>TRBJ2-7|14|few|TRBV10-3|NA
TGTGCCATCAGGGACGATAGCTGGGCCTACGAGCAGTACTTC
CAIRDDSWAYEQYF
>TRBJ2-3|17|NA|TRBV6-1|TRBD1
TGTGCCAGCAGTGAAGCCCCGGGACAGGTACTACTGGGTACGCAGTATTTT
CASSEAPGQVLLGTQYF
>TRBJ2-1|14|few|TRBV6-4|NA
TGTGCCAGCGGCGGTCTTGGGGTCAACAATGAGCAGTTCTTC
CASGGLGVNNEQFF
>TRBJ2-2|17|few|TRBV9|TRBD2
TGTGCCAGCAGCTCCAGACTAGCGGGAGGGCCGACCGGGGAGCTGTTTTTT
CASSSRLAGGPTGELFF
>TRBJ1-1|14|many|TRBV2|NA
TGTGCCAGCAGGGCACGCAGGGAGAACACTGAAGCTTTCTTT
CASRARRENTEAFF
>TRBJ2-5|13|few|TRBV7-9|TRBD2
TGTGCCAGCAGCACAGCCTCGGGGGGGACCCAGTACTTC
CASSTASGGTQYF